Following are 4 T cell receptor beta chains from one sample sequenced in a study of cytomegalovirus exposure and HLA in healthy donors. The PCR used 60 Vbeta and 13 Jbeta primers. Sequencing was performed with immunoSEQ multiplex PCR; in TCRdb, only in-frame clones are kept and a portion is missing. Of some 200,000 clones in the sample, over 80% are singletons; the top ten hold over 0.65%. Input material: PBMCs. All receptors come from a boy between 2 and 10 years old in good health and CMV-seronegative.

This chain joins TRBV6-1 and TRBJ2-1; D unresolved. Per the germline V gene, CDR1 is MNHNS and CDR2 is SASEGT. CDR3 length: 17 residues. The V and J ends lost 1 base and 6 bases respectively, with 19 bases between them. The CDR3 loop is CASSEVEVTGFVNEQFF. The CDR3 region has the DNA TGTGCCAGCAGTGAAGTGGAAGTGACTGGTTTCGTCAATGAGCAGTTCTTC.

The V and J genes are TRBV19 and TRBJ1-1; D possibly corresponds to TRBD1 (5 bases). The V and J ends lost 1 base and 1 base respectively, with 7 bases between them. There are 14 residues in the CDR3. Germline-derived CDR1 and CDR2 are LNHDA and SQIVND (reference sequence). DNA of the CDR3: TGTGCCAGTAGTATAGGCAGGGCGAACACTGAAGCTTTCTTT. Protein: CASSIGRANTEAFF.

The V call is TRBV2, the J call TRBJ2-7; TRBD2 aligns across 10 bases. The J segment lost 6 bases and the V segment lost 3 bases, leaving 5 bases of the junction unmatched. Germline values: CDR1 SNHLY, CDR2 FYNNEI. The CDR3 totals 14 residues. The CDR3 nucleotides are TGTGCCAGCAGTGACCCAGCGGGAGGGCGCGAGCAGTACTTC. It is translated as CASSDPAGGREQYF.

The chain is built from TRBV12-5 and TRBJ1-3; weak D call: TRBD1 (6 bases). This CDR3 is built from 19 residues. Germline V lookup: CDR1 LGHNT, CDR2 FRNRAP. Trimming left V 2 bases short and J 3 bases short, with 23 bases between. CDR3 residues: CASGLRLRTQGPFGNTIYF. The DNA for the CDR3 is TGTGCTAGTGGTTTGAGGTTAAGAACGCAGGGGCCCTTTGGAAACACCATATATTTT.